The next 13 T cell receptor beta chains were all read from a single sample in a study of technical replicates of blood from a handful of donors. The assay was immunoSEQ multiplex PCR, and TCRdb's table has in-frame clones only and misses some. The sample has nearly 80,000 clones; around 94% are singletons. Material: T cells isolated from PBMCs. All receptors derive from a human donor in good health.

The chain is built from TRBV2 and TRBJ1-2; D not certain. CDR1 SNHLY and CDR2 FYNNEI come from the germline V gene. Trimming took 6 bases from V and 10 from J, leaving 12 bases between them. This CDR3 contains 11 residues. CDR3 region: CASRGEVFYTF. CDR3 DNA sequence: TGTGCCAGCAGGGGAGAGGTATTCTACACCTTC.

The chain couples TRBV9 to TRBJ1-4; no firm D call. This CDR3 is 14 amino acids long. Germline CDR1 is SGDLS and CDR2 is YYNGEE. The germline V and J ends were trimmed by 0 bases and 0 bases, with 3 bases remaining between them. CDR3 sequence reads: CASSVGTTNEKLFF. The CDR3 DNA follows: TGTGCCAGCAGCGTAGGTACAACTAATGAAAAACTGTTTTTT.

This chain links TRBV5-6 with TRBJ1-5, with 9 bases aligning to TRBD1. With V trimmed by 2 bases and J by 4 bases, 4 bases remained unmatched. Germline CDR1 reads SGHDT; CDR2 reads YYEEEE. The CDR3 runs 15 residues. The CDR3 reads CASSFGTGTNQPQHF. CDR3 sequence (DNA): TGTGCCAGCAGCTTTGGGACAGGGACAAATCAGCCCCAGCATTTT.

For the CDR3, the DNA is TGTGCCAGCAGCGCTGGAGTGGTAGCGGGAGCATACGAGCAGTACTTC. The encoded protein is CASSAGVVAGAYEQYF. The chain joins TRBV9 to TRBJ2-7, with 9 positions matching TRBD2. V lost 3 bases to trimming and J lost 4 bases; unmatched junction nucleotides: 11. Germline V gene data show CDR1 as SGDLS and CDR2 as YYNGEE. The CDR3 sequence is 16 residues long.

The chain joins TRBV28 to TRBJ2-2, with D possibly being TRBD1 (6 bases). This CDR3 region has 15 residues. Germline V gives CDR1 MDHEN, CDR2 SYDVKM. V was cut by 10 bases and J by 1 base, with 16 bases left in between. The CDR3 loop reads CATLIGQMNTGELFF. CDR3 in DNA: TGTGCCACCCTAATCGGACAGATGAACACCGGGGAGCTGTTTTTT.

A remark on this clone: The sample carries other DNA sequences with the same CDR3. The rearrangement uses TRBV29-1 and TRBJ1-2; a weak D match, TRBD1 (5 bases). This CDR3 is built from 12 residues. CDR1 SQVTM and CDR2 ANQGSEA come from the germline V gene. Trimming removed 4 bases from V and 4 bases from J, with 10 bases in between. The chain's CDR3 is CSVADRTYGYTF. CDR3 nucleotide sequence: TGCAGCGTTGCAGACAGAACCTATGGCTACACCTTC.

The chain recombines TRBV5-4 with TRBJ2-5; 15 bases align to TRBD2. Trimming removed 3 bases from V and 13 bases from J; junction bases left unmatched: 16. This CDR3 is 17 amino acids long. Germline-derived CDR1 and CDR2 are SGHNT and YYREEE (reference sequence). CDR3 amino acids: CASSSKGGLAGGPVAYF. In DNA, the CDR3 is TGTGCCAGCAGCTCAAAAGGAGGACTAGCGGGAGGGCCGGTAGCGTACTTC.

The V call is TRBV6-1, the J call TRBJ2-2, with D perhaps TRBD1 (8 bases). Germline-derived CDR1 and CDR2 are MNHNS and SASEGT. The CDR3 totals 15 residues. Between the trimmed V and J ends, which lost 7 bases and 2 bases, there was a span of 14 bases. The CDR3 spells CASKAGQVNTGELFF. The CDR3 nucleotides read TGTGCCAGCAAAGCGGGACAGGTTAACACCGGGGAGCTGTTTTTT.

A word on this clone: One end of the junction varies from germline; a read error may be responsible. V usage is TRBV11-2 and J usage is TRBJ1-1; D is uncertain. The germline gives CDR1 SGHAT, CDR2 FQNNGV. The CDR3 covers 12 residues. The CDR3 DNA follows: TGTGCCAGCAGCGTAGATAATGCTGAAGCTTTCTTT. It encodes CASSVDNAEAFF.

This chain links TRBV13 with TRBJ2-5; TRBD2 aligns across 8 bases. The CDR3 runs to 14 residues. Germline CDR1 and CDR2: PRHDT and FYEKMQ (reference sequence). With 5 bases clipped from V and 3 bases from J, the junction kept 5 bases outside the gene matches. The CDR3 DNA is TGTGCCAGCAGCCCGATTAGCGGGAAAGAGACCCAGTACTTC. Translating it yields CASSPISGKETQYF.

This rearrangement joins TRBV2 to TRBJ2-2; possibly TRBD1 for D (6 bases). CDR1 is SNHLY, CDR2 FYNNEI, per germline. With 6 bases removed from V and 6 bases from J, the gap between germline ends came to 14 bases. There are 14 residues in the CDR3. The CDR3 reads CASREDWGPGELFF. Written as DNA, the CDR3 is TGTGCCAGCAGGGAGGACTGGGGGCCCGGGGAGCTGTTTTTT.

The CDR3, as DNA: TGTGCCAGCAGTTTTCCTCAGGATAGCGGGAGAGATACGCAGTATTTT. It is translated as CASSFPQDSGRDTQYF. The chain recombines TRBV6-6 with TRBJ2-3; 9 bases map to TRBD2. Germline V gene lookup returns CDR1 MNHNY and CDR2 SVGAGI (reference sequence). This CDR3 contains 16 residues. Trimming removed 4 bases from V and 5 bases from J; junction bases left unmatched: 10.

The CDR3 nucleotides read TGCGCCAGCAGCGCAGGGGGTAACACTGAAGCTTTCTTT. It codes for CASSAGGNTEAFF. The rearrangement uses TRBV5-1 and TRBJ1-1; 7 nucleotides align to TRBD1. CDR3 length: 13 amino acids. Looked up from germline, CDR1 is SGHRS and CDR2 is YFSETQ. The V and J ends lost 4 bases and 2 bases, in that order; junction bases with no gene match: 2.